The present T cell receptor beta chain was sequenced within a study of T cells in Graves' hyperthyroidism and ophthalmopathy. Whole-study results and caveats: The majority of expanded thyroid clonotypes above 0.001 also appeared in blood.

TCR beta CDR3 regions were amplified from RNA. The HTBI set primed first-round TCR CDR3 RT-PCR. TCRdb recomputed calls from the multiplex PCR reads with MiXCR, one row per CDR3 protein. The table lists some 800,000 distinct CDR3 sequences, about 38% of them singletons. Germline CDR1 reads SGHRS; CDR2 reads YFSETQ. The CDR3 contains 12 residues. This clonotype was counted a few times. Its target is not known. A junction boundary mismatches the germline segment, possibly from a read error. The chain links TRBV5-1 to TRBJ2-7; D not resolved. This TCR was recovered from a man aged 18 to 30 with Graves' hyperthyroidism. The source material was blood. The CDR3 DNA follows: TGTGCCAGCAGCTTGGAAGCAAACGAGCAGTACTTC. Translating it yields CASSLEANEQYF.